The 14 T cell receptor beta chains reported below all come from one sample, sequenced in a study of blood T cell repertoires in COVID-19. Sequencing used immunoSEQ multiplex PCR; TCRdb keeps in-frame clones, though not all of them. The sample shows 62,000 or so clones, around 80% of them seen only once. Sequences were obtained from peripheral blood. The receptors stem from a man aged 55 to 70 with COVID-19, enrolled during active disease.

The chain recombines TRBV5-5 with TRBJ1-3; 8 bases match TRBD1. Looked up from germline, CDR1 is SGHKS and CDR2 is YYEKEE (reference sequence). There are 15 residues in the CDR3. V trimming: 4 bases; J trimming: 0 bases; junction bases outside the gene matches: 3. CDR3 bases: TGTGCCAGCAGCCCGACAGGGGACTCTGGAAACACCATATATTTT. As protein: CASSPTGDSGNTIYF.

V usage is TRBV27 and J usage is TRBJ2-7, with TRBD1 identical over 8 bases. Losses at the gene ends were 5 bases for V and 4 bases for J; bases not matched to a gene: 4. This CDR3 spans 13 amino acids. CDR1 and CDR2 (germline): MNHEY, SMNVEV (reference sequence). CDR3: CASSTDRGYEQYF. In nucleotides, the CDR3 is TGTGCCAGCAGTACTGACAGGGGTTACGAGCAGTACTTC.

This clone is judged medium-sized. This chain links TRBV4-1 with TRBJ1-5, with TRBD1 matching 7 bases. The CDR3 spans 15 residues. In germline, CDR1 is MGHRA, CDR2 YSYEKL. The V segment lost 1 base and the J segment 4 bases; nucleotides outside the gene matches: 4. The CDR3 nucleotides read TGCGCCAGCAGCCAAGTAAAGACAGGGAATCAGCCCCAGCATTTT. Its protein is CASSQVKTGNQPQHF.

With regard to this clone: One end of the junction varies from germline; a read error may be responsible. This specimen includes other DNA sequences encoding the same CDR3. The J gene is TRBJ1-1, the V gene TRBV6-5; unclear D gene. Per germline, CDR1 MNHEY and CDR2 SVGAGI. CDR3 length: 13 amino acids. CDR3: CASRTRKNTEAFF. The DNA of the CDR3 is TGCGCCAGCAGAACCAGGAAGAACACTGAAGCTTTCTTT.

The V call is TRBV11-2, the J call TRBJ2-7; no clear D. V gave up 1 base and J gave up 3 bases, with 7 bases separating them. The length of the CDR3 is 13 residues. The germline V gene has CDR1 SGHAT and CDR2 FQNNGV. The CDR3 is CASSLVRGYEQYF. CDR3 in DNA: TGTGCCAGCAGCTTAGTTCGCGGCTACGAGCAGTACTTC. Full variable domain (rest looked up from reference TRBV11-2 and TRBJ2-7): EAGVAQSPRYKIIEKRQSVAFWCNPISGHATLYWYQQILGQGPKLLIQFQNNGVVDDSQLPKDRFSAERLKGVDSTLKIQPAKLEDSAVYLCASSLVRGYEQYFGPGTRLTVT.

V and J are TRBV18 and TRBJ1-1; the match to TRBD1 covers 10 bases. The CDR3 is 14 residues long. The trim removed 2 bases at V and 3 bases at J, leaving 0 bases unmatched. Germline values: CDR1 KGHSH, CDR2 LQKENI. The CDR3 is CASSPGTGDTEAFF. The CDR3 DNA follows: TGTGCCAGCTCACCAGGGACAGGGGACACTGAAGCTTTCTTT. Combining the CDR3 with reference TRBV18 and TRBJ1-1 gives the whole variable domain NAGVMQNPRHLVRRRGQEARLRCSPMKGHSHVYWYRQLPEEGLKFMVYLQKENIIDESGMPKERFSAEFPKEGPSILRIQQVVRGDSAAYFCASSPGTGDTEAFFGQGTRLTVV.

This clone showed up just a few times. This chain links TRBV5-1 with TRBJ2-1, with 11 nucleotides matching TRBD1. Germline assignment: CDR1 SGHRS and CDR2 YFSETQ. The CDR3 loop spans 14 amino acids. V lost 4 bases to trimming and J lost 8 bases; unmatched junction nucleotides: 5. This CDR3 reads CASSGGQGAYEQFF. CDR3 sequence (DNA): TGCGCCAGCAGCGGCGGACAGGGGGCGTATGAGCAGTTCTTC.

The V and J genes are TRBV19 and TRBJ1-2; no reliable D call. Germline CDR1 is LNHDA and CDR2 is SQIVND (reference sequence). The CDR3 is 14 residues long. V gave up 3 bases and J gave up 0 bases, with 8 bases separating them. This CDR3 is CASSIGVANYGYTF. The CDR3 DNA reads TGTGCCAGTAGTATCGGGGTAGCTAACTATGGCTACACCTTC.

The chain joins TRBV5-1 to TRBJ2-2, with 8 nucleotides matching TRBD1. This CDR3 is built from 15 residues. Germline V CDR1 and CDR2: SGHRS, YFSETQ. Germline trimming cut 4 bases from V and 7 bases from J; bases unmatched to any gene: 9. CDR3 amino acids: CASSIGQGTFGELFF. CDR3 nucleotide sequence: TGCGCCAGCAGCATTGGACAGGGTACTTTCGGGGAGCTGTTTTTT.

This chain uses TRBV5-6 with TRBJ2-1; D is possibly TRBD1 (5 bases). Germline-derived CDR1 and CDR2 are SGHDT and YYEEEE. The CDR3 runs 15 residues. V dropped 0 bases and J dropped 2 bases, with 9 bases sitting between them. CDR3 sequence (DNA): TGTGCCAGCAGCTTGGGGGGCATGGCCTACAATGAGCAGTTCTTC. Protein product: CASSLGGMAYNEQFF.

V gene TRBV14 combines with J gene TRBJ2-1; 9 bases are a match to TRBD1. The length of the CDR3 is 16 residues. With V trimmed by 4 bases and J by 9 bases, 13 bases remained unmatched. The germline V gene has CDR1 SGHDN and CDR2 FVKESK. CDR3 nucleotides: TGTGCCAGCAGCCCCTGGACAGGGGTGGGGCGGGGTGAGCAGTTCTTC. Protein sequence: CASSPWTGVGRGEQFF.

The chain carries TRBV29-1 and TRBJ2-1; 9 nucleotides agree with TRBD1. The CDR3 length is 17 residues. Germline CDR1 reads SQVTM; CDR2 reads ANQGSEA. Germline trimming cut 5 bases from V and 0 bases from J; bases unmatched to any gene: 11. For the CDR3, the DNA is TGCAGCGTTCCGGGACAGGGCTCGAGGAGCTCCTACAATGAGCAGTTCTTC. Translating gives CSVPGQGSRSSYNEQFF.

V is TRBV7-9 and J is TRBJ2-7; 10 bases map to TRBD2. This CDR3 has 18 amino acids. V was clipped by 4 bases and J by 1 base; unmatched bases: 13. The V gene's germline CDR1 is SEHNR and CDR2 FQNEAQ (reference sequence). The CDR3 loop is CASSSLAGVPGLSYEQYF. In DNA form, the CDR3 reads TGTGCCAGCAGCTCCCTAGCGGGGGTCCCCGGGTTGTCCTACGAGCAGTACTTC.

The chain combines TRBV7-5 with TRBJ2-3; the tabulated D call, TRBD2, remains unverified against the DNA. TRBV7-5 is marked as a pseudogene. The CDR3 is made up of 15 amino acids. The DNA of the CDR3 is TGTGCCAGAAGCTTTGGGACTACTAGCACAGATACGCAGTATTTT. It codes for CARSFGTTSTDTQYF.